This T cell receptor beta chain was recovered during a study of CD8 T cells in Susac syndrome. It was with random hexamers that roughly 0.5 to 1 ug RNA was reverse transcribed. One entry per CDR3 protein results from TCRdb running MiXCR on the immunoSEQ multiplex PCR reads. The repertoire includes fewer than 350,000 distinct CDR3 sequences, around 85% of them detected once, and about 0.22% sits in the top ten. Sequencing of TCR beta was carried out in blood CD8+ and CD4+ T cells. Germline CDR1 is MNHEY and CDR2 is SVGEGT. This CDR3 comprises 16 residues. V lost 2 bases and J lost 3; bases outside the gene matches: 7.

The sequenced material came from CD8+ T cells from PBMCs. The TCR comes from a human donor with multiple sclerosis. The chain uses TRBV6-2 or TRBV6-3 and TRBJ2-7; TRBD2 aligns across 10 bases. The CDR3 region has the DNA TGTGCCAGCAGTTACACCGGACTAGCGGAGTTCTACGAGCAGTACTTC. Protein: CASSYTGLAEFYEQYF.